This TCR beta chain appears in the sequencing data of a study of blood T cells in healthy people across ages. Turning to this clonotype: No antigen is known for it.

The CDR3 extends over 15 amino acids. Unmatched junction bases numbered 5, after V lost 2 bases and J lost 5 bases. Germline values: CDR1 LGHNA, CDR2 YSLEER. Then a second PCR, running about 7 to 11 cycles, was carried out with a sample-barcoded 5' primer and a J-beta primer mix. TCRdb reprocessed the 5' RACE reads via MiXCR and lists one record per CDR3 protein. Of 600,000 to 1,000,000 distinct CDR3 sequences listed, 20% to 25% were seen once; the top ten hold roughly 3.5%. Overall study results and limits: Relative to aged donors, long-lived donors carried more naive CD4+ cells and displayed higher diversity.

These sequences were also reported in another study, on T cells of mothers and their children. In that study: Three healthy Caucasian mothers served as donors, and their six children did as well. cDNA was made from all extracted RNA, approximately 1.5 ug per 15 ul. Both sample barcodes and 2-4 random nucleotides came from the M1S primer of the second PCR.

The sample consisted of blood. This receptor was taken from a boy aged 5 to 17 in good health. The rearrangement uses TRBV4-3 and TRBJ2-2; 7 positions match TRBD2. As DNA, the CDR3 is TGCGCCAGCAGCCAATTGGGGGGGGATACCGGGGAGCTGTTTTTT. Translating it yields CASSQLGGDTGELFF.